This T cell receptor (beta chain) was documented in a study of metastatic and nonmetastatic thyroid tumors. Study-wide context: From malignant and benign thyroid patients, repertoires in blood and in tumor or nodule tissue were compared. General study results and limits: Malignant tumors reportedly showed significantly higher TCR beta diversity than benign nodules in both blood and tumor.

With regard to this clone: The antigen is not known.

Authors' processing steps: The distant-metastasis classifier for papillary thyroid cancer was built from CDR3 differences across clinicopathological groups. Via MiXCR, TCRdb re-called the PCR reads. The V and J calls follow TCRdb's processing rather than the paper's. The sample gives 30,000 to 45,000 clones, about 33% of which show up once; about 16% is in the top ten. V was trimmed by 0 bases and J by 10 bases, leaving 19 bases between them. The CDR3 extends over 16 amino acids. The germline V gene encodes CDR1 MNHNY and CDR2 SVGAGI (reference sequence). Treatment of any kind had been given to no patient before thyroid surgery.

Sequenced sample: tumor tissue. This receptor was obtained from a female donor with papillary thyroid cancer or a benign thyroid nodule (not recorded which). Some clones in this sample may be carry-over from other donors' samples. The chain joins TRBV6-6 to TRBJ2-1, with D perhaps TRBD2 (6 bases). The CDR3 here is CASSYSGPDGGGEQFF. The CDR3 coding sequence is TGTGCCAGCAGTTACTCGGGTCCCGACGGGGGTGGCGAGCAGTTCTTC.